This passage covers 32 T cell receptor beta chains from one sample sequenced in a study of T cells in Graves' hyperthyroidism and ophthalmopathy. The CDR3 regions of TCR beta were amplified from RNA transcripts. In the first-round RT-PCR of the TCR CDR3, the HTBI primer set was used. Via MiXCR, TCRdb re-called the multiplex PCR reads, giving one row per CDR3 protein. The repertoire consists of 400,000 to 500,000 distinct CDR3 sequences, with roughly 15% occurring once and the leading ten covering about 13%. What was sequenced was blood. These receptors all stem from a man aged 18 to 30 with Graves' ophthalmopathy.

The CDR3, as DNA: TGTGCCAGCAGCTTAGTGGGGGCCACCTACAATGAGCAGTTCTTC. Encoded protein: CASSLVGATYNEQFF. The chain carries TRBV7-2 and TRBJ2-1, with D perhaps matching TRBD1 (6 bases). Trimming cost V 1 base and J 2 bases, with 9 bases left between them. Per the germline V gene, CDR1 is SGHTA and CDR2 is FQGNSA. The CDR3 length is 15 residues.

This chain uses TRBV29-1 with TRBJ2-5; 8 bases are a match to TRBD1. Trimming took 1 base from V and 1 from J; bases not matched to a gene: 8. This CDR3 region has 16 residues. Germline V gene data show CDR1 as SQVTM and CDR2 as ANQGSEA. The CDR3 DNA reads as TGCAGCGTTGAAGGCTCGGACAGGGAGATCCAAGAGACCCAGTACTTC. This gives the protein CSVEGSDREIQETQYF.

This chain uses TRBV20-1 with TRBJ1-2; D is perhaps TRBD1 (5 bases). Germline lookup yields CDR1 DFQATT and CDR2 SNEGSKA (reference sequence). Deletions cut 6 bases from V and 0 bases from J, with 14 bases between. The CDR3 consists of 14 residues. In DNA, the CDR3 is TGCAGTGCAGGGGCCCACCGCTCTAACTATGGCTACACCTTC. This encodes CSAGAHRSNYGYTF.

A few counts support this clonotype. J is TRBJ2-1 and V is TRBV14; D is uncertain. Germline CDR1 reads SGHDN; CDR2 reads FVKESK. The CDR3 consists of 13 residues. Trimming shortened V by 1 base and J by 13 bases, and 14 bases separated the two germline ends. In DNA form, the CDR3 reads TGTGCCAGCAGCCAAGGGACGGGTACCCCTCAGTTCTTC. Protein product: CASSQGTGTPQFF.

The table lists this clonotype with many counts. This chain links TRBV20-1 with TRBJ2-5; 7 bases are a match to TRBD2. The V and J ends lost 2 bases and 0 bases, in that order; junction bases with no gene match: 3. Germline V CDR1 and CDR2: DFQATT, SNEGSKA (reference sequence). The CDR3 runs 14 residues. The CDR3 nucleotides read TGCAGTGCTAGACTAGCGGTGTACCAAGAGACCCAGTACTTC. Its protein is CSARLAVYQETQYF.

This clonotype has ten or more counts. The chain links TRBV7-9 to TRBJ2-6; the match to TRBD1 covers 9 bases. J lost 4 bases, V lost 5 bases, and 15 bases had no gene match. This CDR3 contains 19 residues. Germline V gives CDR1 SEHNR, CDR2 FQNEAQ (reference sequence). CDR3 sequence reads: CASSRRSIGTGTGANVLTF. CDR3 bases: TGTGCCAGCAGCCGTAGAAGTATCGGGACAGGGACCGGGGCCAACGTCCTGACTTTC. Drawing the rest from reference TRBV7-9 and TRBJ2-6, the complete variable domain is DTGVSQNPRHKITKRGQNVTFRCDPISEHNRLYWYRQTLGQGPEFLTYFQNEAQLEKSRLLSDRFSAERPKGSFSTLEIQRTEQGDSAMYLCASSRRSIGTGTGANVLTFGAGSRLTVL.

The sample holds many counts of this clonotype. This chain joins TRBV2 and TRBJ1-4; D is unresolved. The CDR3 contains 12 residues. Germline assignment: CDR1 SNHLY and CDR2 FYNNEI. V lost 6 bases and J lost 3, with 5 bases in between. CDR3 amino acids: CASSRANEKLFF. The CDR3 coding sequence is TGTGCCAGCAGCCGCGCTAATGAAAAACTGTTTTTT.

This clonotype was recorded many times. The chain carries TRBV27 and TRBJ2-1; 7 bases agree with TRBD1. V was clipped by 4 bases and J by 4 bases; unmatched bases: 7. The germline V gene has CDR1 MNHEY and CDR2 SMNVEV (reference sequence). The CDR3 is 15 amino acids. CDR3 region: CASSSTGALYNEQFF. For the CDR3, the DNA is TGTGCCAGCAGTTCAACAGGGGCATTGTACAATGAGCAGTTCTTC.

The sample holds many counts of this clonotype. J is TRBJ1-5 and V is TRBV6-2 or TRBV6-3; D may be TRBD1 (6 bases). V was clipped by 4 bases and J by 0 bases, with 10 bases between them. The CDR3 extends over 15 amino acids. CDR1 is MNHEY, CDR2 SVGEGT, per germline. In DNA, the CDR3 is TGTGCCAGCAGTTTCGCAGGGGATAGCAATCAGCCCCAGCATTTT. It encodes CASSFAGDSNQPQHF.

The chain employs TRBV6-1 and TRBJ2-1; 11 nucleotides match TRBD2. V dropped 7 bases and J dropped 4; count of bases not matched to a gene: 9. The CDR3 is made up of 16 amino acids. Germline loops: CDR1 MNHNS, CDR2 SASEGT. For the CDR3, the DNA is TGTGCCAGCAAACTAGCGGGGGCCTTCCAGTACAATGAGCAGTTCTTC. This gives the protein CASKLAGAFQYNEQFF.

This clonotype has more than one count but fewer than ten. The chain links TRBV20-1 to TRBJ2-3; D remains unclear. CDR1 and CDR2 (germline): DFQATT, SNEGSKA (reference sequence). The V and J ends lost 5 bases and 1 base respectively, with 13 bases between them. The length of the CDR3 is 14 residues. The chain's CDR3 is CSAAWRSGTDTQYF. The CDR3 coding sequence is TGCAGTGCTGCGTGGCGGAGTGGCACAGATACGCAGTATTTT.

This clonotype was seen repeatedly, ten times or more. V usage is TRBV11-2 and J usage is TRBJ2-7; 11 bases match TRBD1. V lost 5 bases to trimming and J lost 3 bases; unmatched junction nucleotides: 3. Germline V CDR1 and CDR2: SGHAT, FQNNGV. The CDR3 loop spans 14 amino acids. The CDR3 sequence: CASSAGTGGYEQYF. CDR3 sequence (DNA): TGTGCCAGCAGCGCCGGGACAGGGGGCTACGAGCAGTACTTC.

The chain recombines TRBV12-3 or TRBV12-4 with TRBJ1-2; a possible D gene is TRBD1 (5 bases). This CDR3 has 16 residues. With 1 base removed from V and 1 base from J, the gap between germline ends came to 13 bases. The CDR3 is CASSLEEQVHNYGYTF. The CDR3 region has the DNA TGTGCCAGCAGTTTAGAGGAACAGGTCCATAACTATGGCTACACCTTC.

This rearrangement joins TRBV19 to TRBJ2-4; 8 bases are shared with TRBD2. The germline V gene encodes CDR1 LNHDA and CDR2 SQIVND (reference sequence). With 4 bases clipped from V and 8 bases from J, the junction kept 7 bases outside the gene matches. This CDR3 is built from 14 residues. CDR3 DNA: TGTGCCAGTAGTACCGCCGGGGGGGCCGACATTCAGTACTTC. This translates into CASSTAGGADIQYF.

J is TRBJ2-1 and V is TRBV6-1; 11 bases are a match to TRBD2. V shed 6 bases and J 9 bases; nucleotides not matched to a gene: 10. The CDR3 covers 15 residues. CDR1 MNHNS and CDR2 SASEGT come from the germline V gene. The CDR3 DNA follows: TGTGCCAGCAGCCAACATACTAGCGGGGGTGGTGAGCAGTTCTTC. The encoded protein is CASSQHTSGGGEQFF.

This clonotype appeared many times. J is TRBJ1-6 and V is TRBV6-5; maybe TRBD1 (5 bases). This CDR3 has 15 amino acids. The V gene lost 0 bases and the J gene lost 10 bases, with 13 bases spanning the gap. Germline V gives CDR1 MNHEY, CDR2 SVGAGI. CDR3 bases: TGTGCCAGCAGTTACTCGAGGCAGGGTGCATCACCCCTCCACTTT. Its translation is CASSYSRQGASPLHF.

The table lists this clonotype with many counts. The rearrangement uses TRBV28 and TRBJ2-7; 13 bases fit TRBD2. CDR1 and CDR2 from the germline V gene are MDHEN and SYDVKM. The CDR3 sequence is 15 residues long. The ends lost 5 bases at V and 2 bases at J; junction bases unmatched: 3. The CDR3 spells CASSQLAGGAYEQYF. The CDR3 DNA is TGTGCCAGCAGTCAACTAGCGGGAGGGGCCTACGAGCAGTACTTC.

This clonotype was seen more than once but under ten times. The chain employs TRBV3-1 and TRBJ1-2; a possible D gene is TRBD1 (5 bases). Germline lookup yields CDR1 LGHDT and CDR2 YNNKEL (reference sequence). The V end lost 0 bases, the J end lost 5 bases, and 16 bases lay between the germline ends. CDR3 length: 16 amino acids. Here the CDR3 reads CASSQDLGAPRYGYTF. DNA of the CDR3: TGTGCCAGCAGCCAAGATTTAGGGGCTCCAAGGTATGGCTACACCTTC.

This clonotype was recorded at least ten times. The gene calls are TRBV6-2 or TRBV6-3 and TRBJ1-1; D possibly corresponds to TRBD1 (5 bases). Per germline, CDR1 MNHEY and CDR2 SVGEGT. The CDR3 is made up of 12 amino acids. V shed 4 bases and J shed 6 bases, with 9 bases lying between them. CDR3 in amino acids: CASSSRDPEAFF. Written as DNA, the CDR3 is TGTGCCAGCAGTTCGAGGGACCCTGAAGCTTTCTTT.

This clonotype was counted only a few times. This chain links TRBV7-9 with TRBJ2-7; 12 bases are a match to TRBD2. The CDR3 covers 15 residues. Germline V gives CDR1 SEHNR, CDR2 FQNEAQ (reference sequence). Trimming removed 5 bases from V and 2 bases from J; junction bases left unmatched: 4. As DNA, the CDR3 is TGTGCCAGCAGCGAAACTAGCGGGAGGACCTACGAGCAGTACTTC. It encodes CASSETSGRTYEQYF.

This clonotype was seen repeatedly, ten times or more. The chain has TRBV6-5 and TRBJ2-1, with D possibly called TRBD1 or TRBD2 (6 bases each). The CDR3 spans 19 residues. Germline lookup yields CDR1 MNHEY and CDR2 SVGAGI. Trimming took off 0 bases at V and 0 bases at J, with 18 bases between the two ends. The CDR3 DNA reads as TGTGCCAGCAGTTACTCAACAGGGATACTAGCAGGCTCCTACAATGAGCAGTTCTTC. It is translated as CASSYSTGILAGSYNEQFF.

This clonotype was observed a few times. The CDR3 here is CASSTGTSGGTDTQYF. CDR3 coding DNA: TGTGCCAGTAGTACCGGTACTAGCGGGGGCACAGATACGCAGTATTTT. The chain couples TRBV19 to TRBJ2-3; 10 bases are shared with TRBD2. V dropped 4 bases and J dropped 1; count of bases not matched to a gene: 5. CDR3 length: 16 residues. Germline V gene data show CDR1 as LNHDA and CDR2 as SQIVND (reference sequence).

At least ten counts were recorded for this clonotype. This chain uses TRBV6-2 or TRBV6-3 with TRBJ2-7; TRBD2 agrees at 9 bases. The CDR3 extends over 16 amino acids. J lost 1 base, V lost 2 bases, and 6 bases had no gene match. Per the germline V gene, CDR1 is MNHEY and CDR2 is SVGEGT. The CDR3 is CASSYRLAESSYEQYF. The CDR3 DNA is TGTGCCAGCAGTTACCGACTAGCGGAAAGTTCCTACGAGCAGTACTTC.

At least ten counts were recorded for this clonotype. This sequence joins TRBV12-3 or TRBV12-4 and TRBJ1-2; 8 nucleotides agree with TRBD1. V gave up 5 bases and J gave up 4 bases; unmatched junction bases: 9. This CDR3 spans 15 amino acids. As DNA, the CDR3 is TGTGCCAGCAGTGCAAAGACAGGGGATATCTATGGCTACACCTTC. It yields the protein CASSAKTGDIYGYTF.

This clonotype was recorded a few times. The chain combines TRBV10-1 with TRBJ2-1, with D possibly TRBD2 on 5 matching bases. Germline V lookup: CDR1 WNHNN, CDR2 SYGVQD (reference sequence). Trimming took off 8 bases at V and 4 bases at J, with 27 bases between the two ends. This CDR3 comprises 18 residues. CDR3: CASDFTRSRAALYNEQFF. The CDR3 DNA reads TGCGCCAGCGATTTCACCCGTTCGAGAGCGGCCCTTTACAATGAGCAGTTCTTC.

In regard to this clonotype: A read error may be the cause here, since a much bigger clone is one base away. The J gene is TRBJ2-1, the V gene TRBV12-3 or TRBV12-4; TRBD2 agrees at 10 bases. The end of the DNA fits TRBJ2-7 better, so the J call may be wrong. The CDR3 is made up of 15 amino acids. The CDR3 coding sequence is TGTGCCAGCAGCCGACTAGCGGGCGCCTACAATGAGCAGTACTTC. This translates into CASSRLAGAYNEQYF.

This clonotype was observed many times. This chain connects TRBV20-1 to TRBJ2-2; no definite D call. V lost 0 bases to trimming and J lost 2 bases, with 1 base between them. The CDR3 has 12 residues. In germline, CDR1 is DFQATT, CDR2 SNEGSKA (reference sequence). The CDR3 here is CSARDNTGELFF. The DNA of the CDR3 is TGCAGTGCTAGAGACAACACCGGGGAGCTGTTTTTT.

This clonotype was detected many times. V usage is TRBV7-2 and J usage is TRBJ2-7; 10 bases fit TRBD2. CDR3 size: 17 residues. The V segment lost 6 bases and the J segment 2 bases; nucleotides outside the gene matches: 13. Per germline, CDR1 SGHTA and CDR2 FQGNSA. CDR3 sequence (DNA): TGTGCCAGCAGTCTACCGCTAGCGGGGGCCCTTACCTACGAGCAGTACTTC. As protein: CASSLPLAGALTYEQYF.

This clonotype showed up just a few times. The chain is built from TRBV18 and TRBJ2-1; D is undetermined. The V and J ends lost 4 bases and 7 bases respectively, with 14 bases between them. The germline gives CDR1 KGHSH, CDR2 LQKENI. This CDR3 has 14 amino acids. The chain's CDR3 is CASSLENKFNEQFF. CDR3 in DNA: TGTGCCAGCTCACTAGAGAATAAGTTTAATGAGCAGTTCTTC.

With respect to this clonotype: A much more abundant neighbour one base away suggests this may be a read error. The V call is TRBV7-2, the J call TRBJ2-1; a possible D gene is TRBD1 (6 bases). The CDR3 runs 15 residues. Germline V CDR1 and CDR2: SGHTA, FQGNSA. The germline V and J ends were trimmed by 4 bases and 9 bases, with 19 bases remaining between them. The CDR3 coding sequence is TGTGCCAGCAGCTCAGGGGCAGCGTTTGTAGGTGAGCAGTTCTTC. Translated, it gives CASSSGAAFVGEQFF.

This clonotype was seen a handful of times. The chain links TRBV20-1 to TRBJ2-3; 7 nucleotides agree with TRBD1. Germline V lookup: CDR1 DFQATT, CDR2 SNEGSKA (reference sequence). This CDR3 is built from 15 residues. V dropped 5 bases and J dropped 2; count of bases not matched to a gene: 10. The chain's CDR3 is CSASPWDSTTDTQYF. The CDR3 DNA follows: TGCAGTGCTTCTCCCTGGGACAGCACCACAGATACGCAGTATTTT.

This chain joins TRBV7-2 and TRBJ2-1; 13 bases align to TRBD2. The CDR3 totals 19 residues. Germline CDR1 SGHTA, CDR2 FQGNSA. Trimming cost V 5 bases and J 3 bases; bases outside gene matches: 13. CDR3 protein: CASSPTSGGYKPLYNEQFF. The CDR3 DNA is TGTGCCAGCAGCCCGACTAGCGGGGGGTATAAACCTCTCTACAATGAGCAGTTCTTC.